The 3 T cell receptor beta chains reported below all come from one sample, sequenced in a study of shared clonotypes between healthy human individuals. Method: immunoSEQ multiplex PCR; TCRdb's copy keeps in-frame clones and lacks some. The table has under 600,000 clones, approximately 97% seen once. Specimen: naive CD4+ T cells sorted from blood. Specified subset: CD45RA+ positively selected. These receptor sequences come from a woman aged 25 to 39 in good health.

V gene TRBV28 combines with J gene TRBJ1-5, with 9 bases aligning to TRBD1. The CDR3 sequence is 17 residues long. The V segment lost 2 bases and the J segment 2 bases; nucleotides outside the gene matches: 7. CDR1 and CDR2 (germline): MDHEN, SYDVKM. DNA for the CDR3: TGTGCCAGCAGTTTAGAGGGACAGGGTATACGCAATCAGCCCCAGCATTTT. Encoded protein: CASSLEGQGIRNQPQHF.

The chain carries TRBV5-1 and TRBJ1-1; 8 nucleotides match TRBD1. V trimming: 6 bases; J trimming: 4 bases; junction bases outside the gene matches: 8. CDR3 length equals 14 residues. CDR1 and CDR2 from the germline V gene are SGHRS and YFSETQ. The CDR3 region has the DNA TGCGCCAGCAACCCAGGACAGGGAGTCACTGAAGCTTTCTTT. Translation gives CASNPGQGVTEAFF.

This clone was seen once. This sequence joins TRBV28 and TRBJ1-1, with D tentatively TRBD1 (5 bases). Trimming cost V 8 bases and J 3 bases, with 10 bases left between them. The CDR3 contains 12 residues. Germline V gene lookup returns CDR1 MDHEN and CDR2 SYDVKM. CDR3 protein: CASQGQDTEAFF. The CDR3 DNA follows: TGTGCCAGCCAGGGTCAGGACACTGAAGCTTTCTTT.